The T cell receptor beta chain described here comes from a study of blood T cell repertoires in COVID-19. The CDR3 contains 14 residues. Trimming cost V 5 bases and J 14 bases; bases outside gene matches: 9. Germline V gene data show CDR1 as MNHEY and CDR2 as SVGAGI. Libraries were prepared by immunoSEQ multiplex PCR; TCRdb keeps only in-frame clonotypes and omits some of them. The sample carries 400,000 or so clones, 80% to 90% recorded once. This TCR was sampled from a man aged 25 to 40 who had recovered from COVID-19. Sequences were obtained from PBMCs or T cells enriched from blood (not recorded which). V and J are TRBV6-5 and TRBJ2-1; 13 nucleotides align to TRBD2. This CDR3 reads CASSPPGTSGKEFF. The CDR3 DNA follows: TGTGCCAGCAGTCCCCCCGGGACTAGCGGGAAAGAGTTCTTC.